This T cell receptor (beta chain) was profiled in a study of blood T cell repertoires in COVID-19. Overall study context: COVID-19 samples collected from the United States, Italy and Spain covered acute and convalescent phases. T cells, B-cell-depleted T cells, or PBMCs provided the cDNA or gDNA that served as material.

CDR1 and CDR2 (germline): MGHRA, YSYEKL. The V and J ends lost 0 bases and 5 bases respectively, with 17 bases between them. This CDR3 contains 16 residues. As handled by the study authors: The assay estimated nucleated cells by amplifying reference gene primers. The data were produced by immunoSEQ multiplex PCR, yet TCRdb's version contains in-frame clones alone and is incomplete. The V and J calls and the clone size are those of that table, but D and trimming were determined from the DNA. The data contain roughly 270,000 clones, almost 85% of them singletons. Material: peripheral blood. The TCR comes from a man in his forties or fifties with active or convalescent COVID-19. The chain combines TRBV4-1 with TRBJ2-7, with D perhaps matching TRBD2 (7 bases). CDR3 coding DNA: TGCGCCAGCAGCCAAGATTGGAGGGGGGGGCTCGACGAGCAGTACTTC. It codes for CASSQDWRGGLDEQYF.